These T cell receptor beta chains were read from a single sample in a study of shared T cell receptors in the human thymus. Libraries were prepared by immunoSEQ multiplex PCR; TCRdb keeps only in-frame clonotypes and omits some of them. In the table there are over 350,000 clones, 85% to 95% of which are singletons. Sequenced: thymocytes. The receptors derive from a human donor. CDR3s include the opening cysteine and the closing phenylalanine or tryptophan.

>TRBV19
CASSITTGKMIGGNTEAFF
>TRBV5-1
CASSLSGTGKDTQYF
>TRBV10-1
CASREVTGDSEQYF
>TRBV25-1
CASSEVGRSTYEQYF
>TRBV10-3
CAISELALPYEQYF
>TRBV10-3
CAIRDRAWEAQHF
>TRBV6-5
CASSPIGYTDTQYF
>TRBV19
CASSIESGTNGETQYF
>TRBV14
CASSQDVGQGGNNEKLFF
>TRBV18
CASSPPGRISGNTIYF
>TRBV7-3
CAGTWTDRLRGQYF
>TRBV5-6
CASSLALGGDYEQYF
>TRBV9
CASSPSGGIKTQYF
>TRBV28
CAIAASGDLLDNEQFF
>TRBV7-2
CASSLKASGTAYEQYF
>TRBV15
CATSSRDRGPTINTGELFF
>TRBV28
CASRFHNEQFF
>TRBV5-1
CASSPGGLAVLF
>TRBV4-3
CASSQEPGLSIDEQFF
>TRBV28
CASRWQGALTYSGNTIYF
>TRBV19
CASSISRPSGDLAKNIQYF
>TRBV28
CASTTRRGGFYGYTF
>TRBV5-4
CASSLWDSVSYEQYF
>TRBV7-2
CASSSAGGPKEQYF
>TRBV5-4
CASSLIASGANVLTF
>TRBV28
CASSTSYRARAYEQYF
>TRBV16
CASSHNHEQYF
>TRBV6-1
CASRTRNRDQPQHF
>TRBV27
CASTVIGTVPGELFF
>TRBV27
CASSFSLAGGFSTDTQYF
>TRBV4-3
CASSQVLRGRSYNEQFF
>TRBV27
CASRGRGQPASTDTQYF
>TRBV4-1
CASSQDGGNYGYTF
>TRBV4-1
CASSPVRGADGELFF
>TRBV2
CASSEGWSGGGNQPQHF
>TRBV10-2
CASSRDRELLKTPKAFF
>TRBV11-2
CASSLVWTGGKTEAFF